Sequencing of this T cell receptor beta chain was carried out in a study of control samples from healthy donors and cancer patients. Only in-frame clones appear in the TCRdb table, and some are missing; sequencing was by immunoSEQ multiplex PCR. The data hold about 100,000 clones, with around 81% observed a single time. The germline V gene has CDR1 LGHDT and CDR2 YNNKEL (reference sequence). Trimming left V 1 base short and J 5 bases short, with 8 bases between. This CDR3 has 13 amino acids. This sequence joins TRBV3-1 (or the pseudogene TRBV3-2) and TRBJ1-1; D is unclear. This TCR derives from a man aged 30 to 39 in good health. The sample was blood. CDR3 DNA sequence: TGTGCCAGCAGCCAAGTAAGTTTAACTGAAGCTTTCTTT. Encoded protein: CASSQVSLTEAFF.